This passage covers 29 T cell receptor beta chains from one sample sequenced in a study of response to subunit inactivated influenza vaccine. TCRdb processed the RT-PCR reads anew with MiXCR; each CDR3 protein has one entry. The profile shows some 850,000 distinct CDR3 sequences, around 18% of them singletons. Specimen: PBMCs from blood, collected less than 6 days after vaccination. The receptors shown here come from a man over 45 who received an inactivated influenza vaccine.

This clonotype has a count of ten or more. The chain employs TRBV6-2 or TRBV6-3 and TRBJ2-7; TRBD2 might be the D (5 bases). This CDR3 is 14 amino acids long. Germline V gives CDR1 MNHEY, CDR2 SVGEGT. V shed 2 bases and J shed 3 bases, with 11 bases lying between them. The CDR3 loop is CASSYRAGHYEQYF. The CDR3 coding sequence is TGTGCCAGCAGTTACCGGGCGGGCCACTACGAGCAGTACTTC.

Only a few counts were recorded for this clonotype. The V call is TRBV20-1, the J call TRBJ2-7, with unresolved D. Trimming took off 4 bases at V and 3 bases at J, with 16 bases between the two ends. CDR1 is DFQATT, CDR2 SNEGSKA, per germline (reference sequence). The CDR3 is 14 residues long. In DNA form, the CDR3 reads TGCAGTGCTAAAAGTTCGGCTAGATACTACGAGCAGTACTTC. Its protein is CSAKSSARYYEQYF.

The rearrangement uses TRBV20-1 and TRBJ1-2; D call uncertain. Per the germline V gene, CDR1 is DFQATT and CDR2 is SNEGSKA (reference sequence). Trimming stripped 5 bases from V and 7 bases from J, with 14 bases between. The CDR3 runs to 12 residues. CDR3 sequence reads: CSAPGGRGGYTF. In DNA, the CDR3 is TGCAGTGCTCCAGGAGGGCGGGGTGGCTACACCTTC.

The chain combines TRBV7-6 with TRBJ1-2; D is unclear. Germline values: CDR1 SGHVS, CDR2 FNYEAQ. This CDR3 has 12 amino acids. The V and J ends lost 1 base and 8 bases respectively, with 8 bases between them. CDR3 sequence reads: CASSLDARGYTF. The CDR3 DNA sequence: TGTGCCAGCAGCTTAGACGCGCGCGGCTACACCTTC.

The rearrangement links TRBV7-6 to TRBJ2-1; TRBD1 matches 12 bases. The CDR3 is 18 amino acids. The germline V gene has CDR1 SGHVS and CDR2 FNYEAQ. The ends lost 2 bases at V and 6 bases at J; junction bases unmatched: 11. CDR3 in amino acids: CASSLTPGQGADPNEQFF. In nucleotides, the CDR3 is TGTGCCAGCAGCTTAACCCCGGGACAGGGGGCCGACCCCAATGAGCAGTTCTTC.

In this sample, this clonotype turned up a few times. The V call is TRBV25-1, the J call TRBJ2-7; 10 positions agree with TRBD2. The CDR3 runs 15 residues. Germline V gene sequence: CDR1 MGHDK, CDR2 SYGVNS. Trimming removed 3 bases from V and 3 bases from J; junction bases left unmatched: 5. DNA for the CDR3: TGTGCCAGCAGTGAGAGCGGGAGGGCCGTCTACGAGCAGTACTTC. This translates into CASSESGRAVYEQYF.

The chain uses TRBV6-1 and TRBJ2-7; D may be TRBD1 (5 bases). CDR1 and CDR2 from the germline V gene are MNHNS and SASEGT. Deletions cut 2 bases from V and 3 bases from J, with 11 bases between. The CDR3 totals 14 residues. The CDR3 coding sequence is TGTGCCAGCAGTGAATTCCTGGACAACTACGAGCAGTACTTC. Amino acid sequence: CASSEFLDNYEQYF.

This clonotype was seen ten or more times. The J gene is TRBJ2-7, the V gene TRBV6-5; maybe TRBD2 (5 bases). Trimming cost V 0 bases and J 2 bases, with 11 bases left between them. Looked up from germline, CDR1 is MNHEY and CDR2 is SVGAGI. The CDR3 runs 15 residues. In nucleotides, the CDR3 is TGTGCCAGCAGTTACTCGCGGACTGGAACCTACGAGCAGTACTTC. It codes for CASSYSRTGTYEQYF.

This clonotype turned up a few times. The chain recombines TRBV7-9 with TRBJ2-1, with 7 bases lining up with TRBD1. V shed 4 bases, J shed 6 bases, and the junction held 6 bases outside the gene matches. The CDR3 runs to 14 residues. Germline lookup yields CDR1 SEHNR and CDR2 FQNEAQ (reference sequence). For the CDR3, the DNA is TGTGCCAGCAGCTACTCGACAGGGTTCAATGAGCAGTTCTTC. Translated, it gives CASSYSTGFNEQFF.

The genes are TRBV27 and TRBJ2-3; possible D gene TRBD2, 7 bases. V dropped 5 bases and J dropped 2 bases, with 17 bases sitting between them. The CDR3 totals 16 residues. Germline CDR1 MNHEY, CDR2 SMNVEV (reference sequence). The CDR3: CASSPSLRGPTDTQYF. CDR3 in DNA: TGTGCCAGCAGTCCTAGCTTGCGGGGGCCCACAGATACGCAGTATTTT.

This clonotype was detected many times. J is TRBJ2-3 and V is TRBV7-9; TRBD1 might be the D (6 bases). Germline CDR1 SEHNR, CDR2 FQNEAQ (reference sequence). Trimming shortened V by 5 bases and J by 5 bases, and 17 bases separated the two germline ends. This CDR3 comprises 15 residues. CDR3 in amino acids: CASSPKHRVGDTQYF. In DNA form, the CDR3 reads TGTGCCAGCAGCCCCAAACACAGGGTAGGAGATACGCAGTATTTT.

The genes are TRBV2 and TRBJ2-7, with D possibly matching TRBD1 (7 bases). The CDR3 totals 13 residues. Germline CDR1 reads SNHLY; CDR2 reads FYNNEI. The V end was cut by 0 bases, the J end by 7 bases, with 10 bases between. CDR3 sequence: CASSEARDREQYF. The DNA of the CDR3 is TGTGCCAGCAGTGAAGCGCGGGACAGAGAGCAGTACTTC.

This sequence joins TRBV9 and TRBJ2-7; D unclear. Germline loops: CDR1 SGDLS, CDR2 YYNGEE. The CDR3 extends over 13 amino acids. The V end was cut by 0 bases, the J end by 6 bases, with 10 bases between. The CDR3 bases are TGTGCCAGCAGCGTAGTCGTGTGGGGCGAGCAGTACTTC. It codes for CASSVVVWGEQYF.

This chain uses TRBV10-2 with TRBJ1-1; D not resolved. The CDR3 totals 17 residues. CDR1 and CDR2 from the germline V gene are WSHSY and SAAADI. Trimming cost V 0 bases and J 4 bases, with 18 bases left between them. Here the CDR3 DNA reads TGCGCCAGCAGTGAGTCGGGTCCACCCCTCCCTGGCACTGAAGCTTTCTTT. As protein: CASSESGPPLPGTEAFF.

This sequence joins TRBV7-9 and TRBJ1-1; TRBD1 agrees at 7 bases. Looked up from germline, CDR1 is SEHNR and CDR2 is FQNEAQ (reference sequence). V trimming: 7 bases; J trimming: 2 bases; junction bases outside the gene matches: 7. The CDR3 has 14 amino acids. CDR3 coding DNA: TGTGCCAGCAACCGAGGGGGCGTTAACACTGAAGCTTTCTTT. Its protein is CASNRGGVNTEAFF.

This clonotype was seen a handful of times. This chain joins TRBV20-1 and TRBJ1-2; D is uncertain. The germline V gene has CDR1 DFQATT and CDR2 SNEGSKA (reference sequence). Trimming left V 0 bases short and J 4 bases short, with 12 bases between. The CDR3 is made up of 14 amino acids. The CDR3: CSARESGGGYGYTF. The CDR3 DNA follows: TGCAGTGCTAGAGAATCAGGCGGTGGCTATGGCTACACCTTC.

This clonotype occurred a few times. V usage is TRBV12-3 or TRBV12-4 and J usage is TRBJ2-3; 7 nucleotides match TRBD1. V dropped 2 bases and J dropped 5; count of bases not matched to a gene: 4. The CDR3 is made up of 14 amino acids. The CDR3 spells CASSLQGVVDTQYF. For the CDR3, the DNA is TGTGCCAGCAGTTTACAGGGGGTGGTAGATACGCAGTATTTT.

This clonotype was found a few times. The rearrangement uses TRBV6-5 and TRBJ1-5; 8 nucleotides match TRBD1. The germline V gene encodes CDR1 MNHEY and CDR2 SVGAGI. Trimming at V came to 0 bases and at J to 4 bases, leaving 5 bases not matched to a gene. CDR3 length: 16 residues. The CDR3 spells CASSYSRQGANQPQHF. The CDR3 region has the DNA TGTGCCAGCAGTTACTCCCGTCAGGGGGCAAATCAGCCCCAGCATTTT.

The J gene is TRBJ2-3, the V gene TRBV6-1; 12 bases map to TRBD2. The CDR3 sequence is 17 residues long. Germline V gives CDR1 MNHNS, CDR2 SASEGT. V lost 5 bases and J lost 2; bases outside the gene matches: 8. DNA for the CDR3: TGTGCCAGCAGTCCGAGGACTAGCGGGATTATCACAGATACGCAGTATTTT. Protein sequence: CASSPRTSGIITDTQYF.

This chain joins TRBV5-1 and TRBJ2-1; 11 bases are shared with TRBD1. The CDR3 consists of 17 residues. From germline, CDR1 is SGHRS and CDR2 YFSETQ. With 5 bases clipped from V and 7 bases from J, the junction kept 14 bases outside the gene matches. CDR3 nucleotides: TGCGCCAGCAGTCCAACCCTGTGGGACAGGGGGGGAAATGAGCAGTTCTTC. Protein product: CASSPTLWDRGGNEQFF.

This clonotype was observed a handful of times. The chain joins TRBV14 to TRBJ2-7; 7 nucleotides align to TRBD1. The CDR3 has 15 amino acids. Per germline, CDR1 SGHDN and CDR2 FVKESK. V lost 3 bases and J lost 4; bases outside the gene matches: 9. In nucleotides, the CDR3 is TGTGCCAGCAGCCACGGAGACAGGGAATTTTACGAGCAGTACTTC. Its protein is CASSHGDREFYEQYF.

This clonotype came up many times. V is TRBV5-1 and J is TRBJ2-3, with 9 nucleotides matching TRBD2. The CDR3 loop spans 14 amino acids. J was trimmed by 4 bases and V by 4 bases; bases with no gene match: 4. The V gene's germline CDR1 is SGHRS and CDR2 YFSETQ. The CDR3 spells CASSPERGADTQYF. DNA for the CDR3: TGCGCCAGCAGCCCTGAGCGGGGGGCAGATACGCAGTATTTT.

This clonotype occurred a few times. The CDR3 reads CASSYSLGVQFF. The CDR3 bases are TGTGCCAGCAGTTACTCACTGGGGGTACAGTTCTTC. The J gene is TRBJ2-1, the V gene TRBV6-2 or TRBV6-3, with D perhaps TRBD1 or TRBD2 (5 bases each). Germline V gene data show CDR1 as MNHEY and CDR2 as SVGEGT. The V gene lost 0 bases and the J gene lost 13 bases, with 10 bases spanning the gap. There are 12 residues in the CDR3.

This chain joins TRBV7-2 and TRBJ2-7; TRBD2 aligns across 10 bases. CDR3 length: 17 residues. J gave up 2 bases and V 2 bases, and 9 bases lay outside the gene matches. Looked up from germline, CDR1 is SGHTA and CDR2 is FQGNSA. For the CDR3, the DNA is TGTGCCAGCAGCTTACGCGGGGGGAGCGGGAGGGCCTACGAGCAGTACTTC. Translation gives CASSLRGGSGRAYEQYF.

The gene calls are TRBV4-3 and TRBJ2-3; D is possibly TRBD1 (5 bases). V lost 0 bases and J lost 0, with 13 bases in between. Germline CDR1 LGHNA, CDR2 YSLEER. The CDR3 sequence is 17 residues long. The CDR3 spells CASSQDRGRYSTDTQYF. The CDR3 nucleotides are TGCGCCAGCAGCCAAGATAGGGGCCGGTATAGCACAGATACGCAGTATTTT.

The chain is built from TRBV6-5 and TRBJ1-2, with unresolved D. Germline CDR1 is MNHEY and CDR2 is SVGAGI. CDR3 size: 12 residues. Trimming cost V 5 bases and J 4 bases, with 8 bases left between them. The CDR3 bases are TGTGCCAGCAGTACCAATGGCTATGGCTACACCTTC. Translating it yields CASSTNGYGYTF.

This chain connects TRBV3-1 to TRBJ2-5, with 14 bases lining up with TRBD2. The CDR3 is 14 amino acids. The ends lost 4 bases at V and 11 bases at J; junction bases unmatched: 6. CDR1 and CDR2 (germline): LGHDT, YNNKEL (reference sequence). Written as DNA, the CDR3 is TGTGCCAGCAGCCCCGGACTAGCGGGAGGCCTTCAGTACTTC. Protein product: CASSPGLAGGLQYF.

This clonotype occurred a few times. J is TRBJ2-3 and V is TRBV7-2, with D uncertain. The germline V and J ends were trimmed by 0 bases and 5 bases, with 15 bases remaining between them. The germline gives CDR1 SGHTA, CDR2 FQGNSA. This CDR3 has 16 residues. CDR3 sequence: CASSLAGFRNLDTQYF. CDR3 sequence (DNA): TGTGCCAGCAGCTTAGCCGGGTTTAGGAATCTAGATACGCAGTATTTT.

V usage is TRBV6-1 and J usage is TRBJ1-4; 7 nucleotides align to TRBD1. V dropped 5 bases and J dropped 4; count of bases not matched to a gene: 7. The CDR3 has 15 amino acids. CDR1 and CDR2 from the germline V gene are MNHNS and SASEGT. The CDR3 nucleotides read TGTGCCAGCAGTAAGGGGGGACAGAGTAATGAAAAACTGTTTTTT. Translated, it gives CASSKGGQSNEKLFF.